These T cell receptor beta chains were read from a single sample in a study of cytomegalovirus exposure and HLA in healthy donors. Profiling relied on immunoSEQ multiplex PCR, and the TCRdb table lists in-frame clones only, not all of them. The profile covers a few hundred thousand clones, with about 90% appearing a single time and just under 3% taken by the ten largest. Specimen: PBMCs. The receptor source for this set is a woman in her late teens or twenties in good health and CMV-seronegative. The CDR3 runs from the conserved cysteine through the conserved F or W. The D gene is left open where the match is weak. Clone size is stated in some rows and not others, as once, few, many or a class when expanded.

once	14	TRBV11-1	TRBJ2-5	TRBD1	CASSLSRGRETQYF	TGTGCCAGCAGCTTAAGCAGGGGGCGGGAGACCCAGTACTTC
NA	12	TRBV6-5	TRBJ2-5	NA	CASSNGKETQYF	TGTGCCAGCAGTAACGGGAAAGAGACCCAGTACTTC
NA	15	TRBV2	TRBJ2-7	TRBD2	CASGRAAGGRYEQYF	TGTGCCAGCGGTAGAGCAGCGGGAGGGAGGTACGAGCAGTACTTC
NA	17	TRBV4-2	TRBJ2-1	TRBD2	CASSQNTNAGGMGEQFF	TGTGCCAGCAGTCAGAATACAAATGCGGGAGGTATGGGTGAGCAGTTCTTC
NA	13	TRBV4-1	TRBJ2-7	TRBD1	CASSFATGGEQYF	TGCGCCAGCAGCTTCGCGACAGGGGGCGAGCAGTACTTC
NA	14	TRBV10-3	TRBJ2-7	TRBD1	CAIRGQGSSYEQYF	TGTGCCATCAGGGGACAGGGCAGCTCCTACGAGCAGTACTTC
few	15	TRBV4-1	TRBJ2-5	NA	CASSQGWGLGETQYF	TGCGCCAGCAGCCAAGGCTGGGGGCTAGGGGAGACCCAGTACTTC
once	14	TRBV7-8	TRBJ1-5	TRBD1	CASSLAGTGQPQHF	TGTGCCAGCAGCTTAGCAGGGACAGGCCAGCCCCAGCATTTT
once	14	TRBV5-1	TRBJ2-1	NA	CASSLVSLINEQFF	TGCGCCAGCAGCTTGGTATCGCTAATCAATGAGCAGTTCTTC
NA	16	TRBV28	TRBJ1-1	TRBD1	CASSQATDRVNTEAFF	TGTGCCAGCAGTCAAGCCACGGACAGGGTGAACACTGAAGCTTTCTTT
NA	14	TRBV11-2	TRBJ1-2	NA	CASSLTASVSGYTF	TGTGCCAGCAGCCTGACAGCCAGCGTGAGTGGCTACACCTTC
NA	17	TRBV28	TRBJ1-5	TRBD1	CASSLHRGQVDNQPQHF	TGTGCCAGCAGCCTTCATCGGGGACAGGTCGACAATCAGCCCCAGCATTTT
NA	13	TRBV18	TRBJ2-7	TRBD1	CASSPFQGDEQYF	TGTGCCAGCTCACCCTTCCAGGGGGACGAGCAGTACTTC
NA	16	TRBV7-6	TRBJ2-2	TRBD2	CASSLGGGSGTGELFF	TGTGCCAGCAGCTTAGGGGGGGGTAGCGGCACCGGGGAGCTGTTTTTT
NA	13	TRBV28	TRBJ2-1	NA	CASSLSWGGEQFF	TGTGCCAGCAGCCTGTCTTGGGGCGGTGAGCAGTTCTTC
NA	15	TRBV5-4	TRBJ2-3	TRBD2	CASSPSGRVTDTQYF	TGTGCCAGCAGCCCTAGTGGGAGGGTCACAGATACGCAGTATTTT
NA	16	TRBV5-6	TRBJ2-1	NA	CASSLALGPEGSEQFF	TGTGCCAGCAGCTTGGCACTCGGCCCTGAGGGTTCTGAGCAGTTCTTC
NA	13	TRBV27	TRBJ2-5	NA	CASSLSGAETQYF	TGTGCCAGCAGTTTATCAGGGGCAGAGACCCAGTACTTC
NA	15	TRBV27	TRBJ2-7	TRBD2	CASSPSVSGAYEQYF	TGTGCCAGCAGTCCCTCGGTTAGCGGGGCCTACGAGCAGTACTTC
NA	14	TRBV7-9	TRBJ1-2	NA	CASSLALGGYGYTF	TGTGCCAGCAGCTTAGCGCTCGGAGGGTATGGCTACACCTTC
NA	14	TRBV28	TRBJ1-5	TRBD1	CASSFGTGNQPQHF	TGTGCCAGCAGTTTCGGGACAGGCAATCAGCCCCAGCATTTT
NA	15	TRBV11-2	TRBJ1-4	TRBD1	CASSKTGVANEKLFF	TGTGCCAGCAGTAAGACAGGGGTAGCTAATGAAAAACTGTTTTTT
NA	16	TRBV4-3	TRBJ1-2	NA	CASSQGMGDNDYGYTF	TGCGCCAGCAGCCAAGGGATGGGGGACAACGACTATGGCTACACCTTC
NA	14	TRBV5-4	TRBJ2-1	NA	CASSPDSSYNEQFF	TGTGCCAGCAGCCCGGACAGTTCCTACAATGAGCAGTTCTTC
NA	18	TRBV5-4	TRBJ2-7	TRBD2	CASSRAYRASGSSYEQYF	TGTGCCAGCAGCCGCGCATATAGGGCGAGCGGGAGCTCCTACGAGCAGTACTTC
NA	15	TRBV4-1	TRBJ2-7	NA	CASSLGEGGWDEQYF	TGCGCCAGCAGCCTTGGGGAGGGGGGTTGGGACGAGCAGTACTTC
NA	14	TRBV28	TRBJ2-7	TRBD1	CASSIPTGGYEQYF	TGTGCCAGCAGTATACCAACAGGGGGGTACGAGCAGTACTTC
NA	15	TRBV6-5	TRBJ2-5	NA	CASSYSYSGQETQYF	TGTGCCAGCAGTTACTCCTATAGTGGCCAAGAGACCCAGTACTTC
few	13	TRBV10-3	TRBJ1-5	TRBD1	CAIMDRGIQPQHF	TGTGCCATCATGGACAGGGGTATACAGCCCCAGCATTTT
NA	13	TRBV29-1	TRBJ1-1	NA	CSVEGAINTEAFF	TGCAGCGTTGAGGGGGCCATCAACACTGAAGCTTTCTTT
NA	17	TRBV30	TRBJ1-4	NA	CAWSESPRQDPNEKLFF	TGTGCCTGGAGTGAATCCCCCCGACAGGACCCTAATGAAAAACTGTTTTTT
once	13	TRBV14	TRBJ1-1	NA	CASSQAAGIEAFF	TGTGCCAGCAGCCAAGCAGCGGGTATTGAAGCTTTCTTT
NA	12	TRBV19	TRBJ2-4	NA	CASSVSQGIQYF	TGTGCCAGTAGTGTCTCCCAGGGGATTCAGTACTTC
NA	14	TRBV28	TRBJ2-3	NA	CASSLSMTEDTQYF	TGTGCCAGCAGTCTATCTATGACAGAAGATACGCAGTATTTT
NA	14	TRBV28	TRBJ1-3	NA	CASSLGGAGNTIYF	TGTGCCAGCAGTTTAGGGGGGGCTGGAAACACCATATATTTT
NA	16	TRBV19	TRBJ2-5	TRBD1	CASSIGAGTGAETQYF	TGTGCCAGTAGTATAGGCGCCGGGACAGGGGCAGAGACCCAGTACTTC
NA	15	TRBV9	TRBJ2-2	TRBD2	CASSVGGSNTGELFF	TGTGCCAGCAGCGTAGGCGGGAGTAACACCGGGGAGCTGTTTTTT
NA	13	TRBV6-1	TRBJ2-5	TRBD2	CASSVGLAETQYF	TGTGCCAGCAGTGTGGGACTAGCTGAGACCCAGTACTTC
NA	18	TRBV6-1	TRBJ2-1	TRBD2	CASSDPPAGGPSYNEQFF	TGTGCCAGCAGTGACCCCCCGGCGGGAGGCCCCTCCTACAATGAGCAGTTCTTC
NA	18	TRBV18	TRBJ2-2	NA	CASSPVYGGTANTGELFF	TGTGCCAGCTCACCAGTGTATGGCGGGACTGCGAACACCGGGGAGCTGTTTTTT
few	15	TRBV5-5	TRBJ2-1	NA	CASSRAPTGYNEQFF	TGTGCCAGCAGCCGAGCCCCCACGGGCTACAATGAGCAGTTCTTC